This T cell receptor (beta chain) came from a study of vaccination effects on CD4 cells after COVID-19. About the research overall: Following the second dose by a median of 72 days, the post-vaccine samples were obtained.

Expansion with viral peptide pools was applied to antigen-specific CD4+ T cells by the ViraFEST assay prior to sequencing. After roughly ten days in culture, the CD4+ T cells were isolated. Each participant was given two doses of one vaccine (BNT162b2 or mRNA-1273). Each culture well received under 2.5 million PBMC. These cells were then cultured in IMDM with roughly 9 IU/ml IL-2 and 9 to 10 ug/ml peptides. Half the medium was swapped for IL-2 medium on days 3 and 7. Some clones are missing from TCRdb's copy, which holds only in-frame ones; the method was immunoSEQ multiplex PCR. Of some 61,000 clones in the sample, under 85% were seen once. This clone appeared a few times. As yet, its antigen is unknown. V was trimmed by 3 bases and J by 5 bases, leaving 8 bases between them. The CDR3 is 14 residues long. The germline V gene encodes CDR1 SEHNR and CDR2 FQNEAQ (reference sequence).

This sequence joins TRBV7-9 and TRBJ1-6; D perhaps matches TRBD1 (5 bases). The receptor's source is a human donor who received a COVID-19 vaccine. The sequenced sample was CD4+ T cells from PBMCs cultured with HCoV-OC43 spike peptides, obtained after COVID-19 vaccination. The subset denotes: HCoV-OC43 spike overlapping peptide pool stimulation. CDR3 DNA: TGTGCCAGCAGCTTCGGACAAAATAATTCACCCCTCCACTTT. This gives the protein CASSFGQNNSPLHF. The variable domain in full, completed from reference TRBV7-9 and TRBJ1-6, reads DTGVSQNPRHKITKRGQNVTFRCDPISEHNRLYWYRQTLGQGPEFLTYFQNEAQLEKSRLLSDRFSAERPKGSFSTLEIQRTEQGDSAMYLCASSFGQNNSPLHFGNGTRLTVT.